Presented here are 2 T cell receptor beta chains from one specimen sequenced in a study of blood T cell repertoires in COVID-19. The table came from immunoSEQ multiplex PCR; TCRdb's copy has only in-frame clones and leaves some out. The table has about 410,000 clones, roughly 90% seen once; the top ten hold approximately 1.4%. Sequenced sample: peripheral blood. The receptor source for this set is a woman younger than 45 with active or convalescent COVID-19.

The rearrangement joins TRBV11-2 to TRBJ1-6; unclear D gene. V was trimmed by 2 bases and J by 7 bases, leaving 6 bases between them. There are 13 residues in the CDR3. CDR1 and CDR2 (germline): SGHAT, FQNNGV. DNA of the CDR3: TGTGCCAGCAGCTTAACTCAAAATTCACCCCTCCACTTT. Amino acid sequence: CASSLTQNSPLHF.

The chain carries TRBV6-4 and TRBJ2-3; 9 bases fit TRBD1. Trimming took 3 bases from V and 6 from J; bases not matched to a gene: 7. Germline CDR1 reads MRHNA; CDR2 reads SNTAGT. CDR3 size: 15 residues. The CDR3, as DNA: TGTGCCAGCAGTGAACAGGGGGCCACGGGGGATACGCAGTATTTT. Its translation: CASSEQGATGDTQYF.